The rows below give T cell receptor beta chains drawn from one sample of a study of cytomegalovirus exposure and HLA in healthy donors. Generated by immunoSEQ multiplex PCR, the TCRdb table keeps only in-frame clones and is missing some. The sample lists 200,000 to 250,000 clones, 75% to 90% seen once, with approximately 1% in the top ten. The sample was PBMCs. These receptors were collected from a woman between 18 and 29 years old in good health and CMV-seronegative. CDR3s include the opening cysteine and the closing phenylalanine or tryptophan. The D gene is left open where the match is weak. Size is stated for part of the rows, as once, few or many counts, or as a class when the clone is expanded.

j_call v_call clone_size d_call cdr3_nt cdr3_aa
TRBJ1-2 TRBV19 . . TGTGCCAGTAGTATAAGGGCAGGAGGTGGCTACACCTTC CASSIRAGGGYTF
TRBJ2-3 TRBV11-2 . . TGTGCCAGCAGCTTAGTTTTCCAGGGCTTAGGGAACACAGATACGCAGTATTTT CASSLVFQGLGNTDTQYF
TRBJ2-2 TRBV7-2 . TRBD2 TGTGCCAGCAGCTTAGTCGCTAGCGGGAGGGCCGCCGGGGAGCTGTTTTTT CASSLVASGRAAGELFF
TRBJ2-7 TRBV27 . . TGTGCCAGCAGTTTAATGGCCCCCAGCTCCTACGAGCAGTACTTC CASSLMAPSSYEQYF
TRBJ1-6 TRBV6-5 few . TGTGCCAGCAGTTACTGGACTAACTCCTATAATTCACCCCTCCACTTT CASSYWTNSYNSPLHF
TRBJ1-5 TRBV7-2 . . TGTGCCAGCAGCTTCTCTCGAGATCAGCCCCAGCATTTT CASSFSRDQPQHF
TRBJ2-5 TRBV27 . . TGTGCCAGCAGTTTTACCCAGCAAGAGACCCAGTACTTC CASSFTQQETQYF
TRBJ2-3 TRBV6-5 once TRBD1 TGTGCCAGCGGACAGGAAGCATATGATACGCAGTATTTT CASGQEAYDTQYF
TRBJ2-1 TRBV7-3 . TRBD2 TGTGCCAGCAGCTTAAAAGCGGGAGCAAGAAATGAGCAGTTCTTC CASSLKAGARNEQFF
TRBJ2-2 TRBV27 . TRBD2 TGTGCCAGCAGTTTATGGGGCAGGGGACTAGCGGGGACCGCGAACACCGGGGAGCTGTTTTTT CASSLWGRGLAGTANTGELFF
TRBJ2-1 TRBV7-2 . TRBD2 TGTGCCAGCAGAACTAGCGGGGGGTCCTACAATGAGCAGTTCTTC CASRTSGGSYNEQFF
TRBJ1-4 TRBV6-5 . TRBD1 TGTGCCAGCAGTTACGAGGGGACAGGGGGTGAAAAACTGTTTTTT CASSYEGTGGEKLFF
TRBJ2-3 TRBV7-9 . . TGTGCCAGCAGCTTTGAGACTATTTCCACAGATACGCAGTATTTT CASSFETISTDTQYF
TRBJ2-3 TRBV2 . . TGTGCCAGCACCGTTGCAGATACGCAGTATTTT CASTVADTQYF
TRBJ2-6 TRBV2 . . TGTGCCAATACCCAGGGCCCCAGCTCTGGGGCCAACGTCCTGACTTTC CANTQGPSSGANVLTF
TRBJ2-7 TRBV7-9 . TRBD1 TGTGCCAGCAGCACCAGGACAGGGTGGTACGAGCAGTACTTC CASSTRTGWYEQYF
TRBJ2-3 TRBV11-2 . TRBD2 TGTGCCAGCAGCTTGGTGGCGGGAGGGCGGGTAGATACGCAGTATTTT CASSLVAGGRVDTQYF
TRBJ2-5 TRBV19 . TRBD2 TGTGCCAGTACCTCGATTGGTTCGGGGGGGGAGACCCAGTACTTC CASTSIGSGGETQYF
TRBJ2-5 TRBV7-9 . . TGTGCCAGCAGCCAATTTCAAGAGACCCAGTACTTC CASSQFQETQYF
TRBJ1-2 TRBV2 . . TGTGCCAGCATAAGTTGGACTGTCGGTTATGGCTACACCTTC CASISWTVGYGYTF
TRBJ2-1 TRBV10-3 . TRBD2 TGTGCCATCAGTGACTTGGCTAGCGGGGGGTTCAATGAGCAGTTCTTC CAISDLASGGFNEQFF
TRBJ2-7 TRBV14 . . TGTGCCAGCAGCCAAGTCCCCGGGTTTGGAACCTACGAGCAGTACTTC CASSQVPGFGTYEQYF
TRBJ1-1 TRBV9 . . TGTGCCAGCAGCGCCCCCCGGGGAGCTACTCGTGCCATGAACACTGAAGCTTTCTTT CASSAPRGATRAMNTEAFF
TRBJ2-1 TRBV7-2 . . TGTGCCAGCAGACGGGGCGGTGGGGGCTTGTTGGATGAGCAGTTCTTC CASRRGGGGLLDEQFF
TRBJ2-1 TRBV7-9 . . TGTGCCAGCAGCGGAGATCTAACTCCGGAGAATGAGCAGTTCTTC CASSGDLTPENEQFF
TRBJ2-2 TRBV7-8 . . TGTGCCAGCAGCTTATTGCGGGCGAACACCGGGGAGCTGTTTTTT CASSLLRANTGELFF
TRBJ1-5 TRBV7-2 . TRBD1 TGTGCCAGCAGCTTAGGACAGGGGGGACGGCCCCAGCATTTT CASSLGQGGRPQHF
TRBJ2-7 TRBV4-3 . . TGCGCCAGCAGCCAAGATATGGGGGGTCGAGTCTACGAGCAGTACTTC CASSQDMGGRVYEQYF
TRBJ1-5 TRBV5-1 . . TGCGCCAGCAGCTTGGAATTTGGGGGGGGCCAGCCCCAGCATTTT CASSLEFGGGQPQHF